This T cell receptor (beta chain) derives from a study of cytomegalovirus exposure and HLA in healthy donors (dated by TCRdb to 2016 to 2017). Turning to the overall study: An earlier analysis of some 550 of the donors reported approximately 300 Gb of sequence data and around 120 million unique TCR beta sequences from 190 million or so T cells. The T cell repertoires of under 750 subjects were profiled by immunosequencing and related to cytomegalovirus serostatus. An earlier analysis of some 500 of the donors used high-throughput TCR beta sequencing to judge whether each TCR beta V gene segment behaved as functional or pseudogenic. Along with the roughly 670-subject first cohort, a separate validation cohort of more than 90 different subjects was used. Genome-wide SNP genotypes for about 65% of the roughly 670 donors were used in a later genetic analysis, which treated that subset as a discovery cohort. Donor age, sex, ethnicity and CMV serostatus were collected together with the repertoire data. The study was designed to test whether signatures of past pathogen exposure could be identified by cataloging public T cell receptors. To predict cytomegalovirus infection status, the study combined high-throughput TCR immunosequencing, statistical association of individual TCRs with disease status, and machine learning. In a later analysis, previously published TCR beta repertoires from 500 to 750 donors were re-analyzed and high-resolution HLA genotyping was added so that TCR occurrence patterns could be studied. The genetic ancestry cluster associated with self-reported Caucasian donors included about 84% of the 398 genotyped donors. The number of typed donors differed by locus: about 629-630 for A, B, C, DRB1 and DQB1; approximately 520 for DQA1; around 610 for DPA1; and roughly 450 for DPB1. Rather than drawing on any new phenotypic data, the later analysis identified candidate immune exposures from TCR beta sequences and the way those sequences occurred across donors. An early release covering 550 to 700 HLA-typed donors comprised about 300 gigabases of sequencing data and 65 million to 100 million unique TCR sequences. On average, about 200,000 unique TCR beta nucleotide sequences were sequenced per donor among some 420 genotyped donors of the cohort, with 15% to 20% of those sequences being non-productive. Both class I and class II loci were covered by HLA typing, at four-digit resolution. All discovery cohort repertoires had been generated on a single sequencing platform. Because of strong linkage in the cohort, four or five DR-DQ haplotypes were treated as single units for association and clustering.

Overall results and qualifications from the work: A later genetic analysis reported fewer N-insertions in productive TCRs among donors in an Asian-associated ancestry cluster than the roughly 720-donor mean. HLA typing was unavailable for some donors at each locus, so association tests used only the typed subset. Linkage disequilibrium might explain the correlated functional status among segregating V segments, but an unknown experimental factor could not be ruled out. A further reported finding was that TCR beta sequences accurately predicted the HLA-A and HLA-B alleles for most subjects in the first cohort. Some IMGT-functional V segments, including TRBV6-2 and TRBV6-3, could not be distinguished by the 87-base-pair reads and were therefore excluded. Several of the top co-occurrence clusters appeared to be linked to parvovirus B19, influenza, CMV and Epstein-Barr virus, according to a later analysis. According to a later analysis, most CMV-associated TCR beta chains appeared to be HLA-restricted, and the HLA associations seemed to be driven largely by CMV exposure. In the study, about 150 TCR beta chains were listed as associated with cytomegalovirus. The classifier was reported to diagnose cytomegalovirus status with high specificity and sensitivity in both the original and validation cohorts. Because counts were too low, 15 to 20 rarely observed V segments, including chromosome 9 orphons, were excluded from the earlier analysis of 500 to 700 of the donors. The authors suggested that the approach could potentially be extended to other disease states and immunological phenotypes. In an earlier analysis of around 600 of the donors, most TCR beta V segments appeared in productive rearrangements about 90% or about 30% of the time, broadly matching IMGT annotations. A later analysis found that HLA-associated TCR beta chains were more clonally expanded and had lower generation probabilities than equally common non-associated chains. When HLA alleles, especially DR and DQ, strongly co-occurred, attributing TCR associations to individual alleles was difficult. Most TCR sequences were observed very rarely across donors, whereas some public TCRs were present in many individuals. Specific HLA alleles were associated with roughly 16,000 TCR beta sequences at a false discovery rate of 0.05 in a later analysis. Presence/absence analyses assumed roughly uniform sequencing depth across donors, an assumption that may not hold. The cohort was sequenced for TCR beta chains only, and without alpha or paired-chain data the features that could be detected were limited. According to a later analysis, TCR association rates differed among HLA loci, with DRB1 alleles showing the most associated TCRs and HLA-C alleles showing the fewest. A cluster of highly shared sequence variants was judged likely to be a technical artifact of the sequencing pipeline. A later genetic analysis associated a missense DCLRE1C variant with V-gene and J-gene trimming of TCR beta chains, and an independent cohort replicated the association. CMV serostatus was the only immune exposure information available for the cohort. A few of the identified cytomegalovirus-associated TCR beta chains were confirmed in vitro to be specific for cytomegalovirus antigens.

The cohort consisted of 600 or so healthy bone marrow donors. Cohort members were all nominally healthy when sampled, although unrecorded immune exposures were likely present. The donor tested CMV seropositive and was one of the 289 seropositive cohort members. A peripheral blood sample was collected from each donor, and TCR beta sequencing was performed on peripheral blood mononuclear cells. The Qiagen DNeasy Blood Extraction Kit was used to extract genomic DNA from the blood cell samples. Library method: the immunoSEQ multiplex PCR assay. The multiplex PCR relied on a mix of 60 forward primers for TCR Vbeta segments and 13 reverse primers for TCR Jbeta segments. A multiplex PCR assay on genomic DNA amplified the CDR3 region of rearranged TCR beta genes. The Illumina HiSeq System was used to sequence the amplified TCR beta libraries as 87-base-pair reads. The authors' pipeline ran thus. In a later analysis, tens of millions of unique TCR beta chains were counted across the 650 to 700 repertoires, and roughly 11 million of these chains were shared by at least two donors. To remove PCR and sequencing errors, raw reads were error-corrected and collapsed into unique sequences using a nearest-neighbor algorithm that merged closely related sequences. To assign V, D and J gene segments, CDR3 sequences were aligned to IMGT reference sequences. For a sequence to be retained, a match of at least six nucleotides to both a V gene segment and a J gene segment was required. Rearrangements were classified as productive when the CDR3 lacked stop codons and remained in frame with V and J, and all other rearrangements were classified as non-productive. Following IMGT convention, CDR3 was defined as the stretch from the second conserved V-encoded cysteine to the conserved J-encoded phenylalanine. The earlier analysis of fewer than 700 of the donors excluded sequences that lacked an unambiguous match to a single V gene segment. In an earlier analysis of a few hundred of the donors, V segments were called functional above 56.7% productive rearrangements and were called segregating when the between-donor standard deviation exceeded 5%. A statistical classification framework was built to diagnose cytomegalovirus status from the catalog of TCR beta chain sequences. V and J gene assignment, in a later analysis, came from comparing TCR nucleotide sequences with IMGT/GENE-DB human TR gene sequences. A later analysis assigned CDR3 sequences and most-parsimonious VDJ recombination scenarios with the TCRdist pipeline. In a later analysis, each TCR beta chain was defined by its CDR3 amino acid sequence together with its V-gene family, and reads lacking a unique V-gene family were excluded. A later analysis removed 550 to 650 highly shared, low-generation-probability nucleotide sequences to deal with suspected cross-contamination and a sequencing artifact. In a later analysis, a clonal expansion index was calculated for each public chain from normalized within-repertoire ranks of inferred template counts. A later analysis computed generation probabilities with a VDJ recombination model fitted to out-of-frame rearrangements, and checked the results against IGoR. Hypergeometric tests were used in a later analysis to score TCR-TCR, TCR-HLA and TCR-CMV co-occurrence, with a repertoire-size bias correction applied to the TCR pairs. To estimate false discovery rates, a later analysis permuted the HLA or CMV assignments 20 times. In a later analysis, co-occurring TCRs were grouped with DBSCAN, and TCRdist sequence similarity was added when clustering was performed within HLA-allele-positive subsets. Repertoires with fewer than 30,000 or more than 120,000 public chains were left out of co-occurrence clustering, as were about 5 repertoires with anomalous nucleotide sharing. Entries here come from immuneACCESS through TCRdb and include only in-frame sequences with V and J called. Some clones fail to appear in such tables; in the studies checked, an unresolved V gene covers under half of the shortfall, and the cause of the remainder is unknown. V, J and clone size were drawn from that table, and D and trimming were deduced from the DNA. The table for this sample lists about 120,000 clones; 70% to 80% of them were counted only once. Over 3.5% of the sample goes to the ten largest clones.

A note on this clone: Its antigen has not been determined. Per-nucleotide qualities are absent, and no much larger clonotype sits a single base away.

Trimmed from V: 2 bases; trimmed from J: 14 bases; junction bases lacking a gene match: 11. The CDR3, from cysteine to phenylalanine, totals 13 residues. Only the CDR3 region is kept as DNA, spanning 39 bases read in frame from base 1. As encoded in the germline V gene, CDR1 is MNHEY while CDR2 is SVGAGI. The rearranged chain carries TRBV6-5 and TRBJ1-2, with 7 junctional bases fitting TRBD1. The source is a young man in good health and CMV-seropositive. Sequenced sample: PBMCs. The CDR3 has the sequence CASSYLRDSGGTF. Read as DNA, the sequence is TGTGCCAGCAGTTACCTCCGGGACAGTGGTGGTACCTTC.